Listed here are 6 T cell receptor beta chains from one sample, sequenced in a study of T cell responses to AZD1222 COVID-19 vaccine. Sequencing was performed with immunoSEQ multiplex PCR; in TCRdb, only in-frame clones are kept and a portion is missing. The table records approximately 44,000 clones, around 80% of them present only once. This specimen consisted of peripheral blood, obtained on day 0 of AZD1222 vaccination. The receptors derive from an adult in good health.

This clone was recorded only once. The chain recombines TRBV7-9 with TRBJ2-5, with D maybe TRBD2 (6 bases). Germline CDR1 is SEHNR and CDR2 is FQNEAQ (reference sequence). Deletions cut 5 bases from V and 1 base from J, with 11 bases between. The CDR3 loop spans 14 amino acids. CDR3 in amino acids: CASSGGLSQETQYF. The CDR3 region has the DNA TGTGCCAGCAGCGGGGGACTCAGCCAAGAGACCCAGTACTTC.

The CDR3 bases are TGCGCCAGCAGCTTGACGGGGGGAAGTCAGCCCCAGCATTTT. Translating it yields CASSLTGGSQPQHF. This chain joins TRBV5-1 and TRBJ1-5; a weak D match, TRBD1 (5 bases). Trimming removed 1 base at V and 6 bases at J, with 11 bases between. Germline V CDR1 and CDR2: SGHRS, YFSETQ. CDR3 length: 14 residues. Filled out from reference TRBV5-1 and TRBJ1-5, the complete variable domain reads KAGVTQTPRYLIKTRGQQVTLSCSPISGHRSVSWYQQTPGQGLQFLFEYFSETQRNKGNFPGRFSGRQFSNSRSEMNVSTLELGDSALYLCASSLTGGSQPQHFGDGTRLSIL.

The chain carries TRBV5-1 and TRBJ1-1; 8 bases are a match to TRBD1. The V and J ends lost 0 bases and 2 bases, in that order; junction bases with no gene match: 12. Germline lookup yields CDR1 SGHRS and CDR2 YFSETQ. CDR3 size: 18 residues. The CDR3 sequence: CASSLDRQGAGSNTEAFF. As DNA, the CDR3 is TGCGCCAGCAGCTTGGATCGTCAGGGGGCCGGATCTAACACTGAAGCTTTCTTT. Together with reference TRBV5-1 and TRBJ1-1, the CDR3 gives the full variable domain: KAGVTQTPRYLIKTRGQQVTLSCSPISGHRSVSWYQQTPGQGLQFLFEYFSETQRNKGNFPGRFSGRQFSNSRSEMNVSTLELGDSALYLCASSLDRQGAGSNTEAFFGQGTRLTVV.

This clone was detected a few times. The chain uses TRBV4-3 and TRBJ2-1; no reliable D call. The V end was cut by 0 bases, the J end by 8 bases, with 11 bases between. Per the germline V gene, CDR1 is LGHNA and CDR2 is YSLEER. The CDR3 totals 14 residues. The CDR3 sequence: CASSQEWAADEQFF. In DNA, the CDR3 is TGCGCCAGCAGCCAAGAATGGGCGGCGGATGAGCAGTTCTTC.

The chain uses TRBV7-6 and TRBJ2-3, with a weak D call TRBD1 (6 bases). With 8 bases removed from V and 0 bases from J, the gap between germline ends came to 18 bases. This CDR3 region has 16 residues. Germline-derived CDR1 and CDR2 are SGHVS and FNYEAQ. The DNA of the CDR3 is TGTGCCAGCTCTCGGACAGAGTGGTTGAGCACAGATACGCAGTATTTT. As protein: CASSRTEWLSTDTQYF.

The CDR3 DNA follows: TGTGCCAGCAGTTTACGGCAGGAGGAACAGCCCCAGCATTTT. Protein sequence: CASSLRQEEQPQHF. The gene calls are TRBV27 and TRBJ1-5; no definite D call. V lost 2 bases, J lost 7 bases, and 12 bases lay in between. CDR1 and CDR2 (germline): MNHEY, SMNVEV (reference sequence). CDR3 size: 14 residues.